Listed below are T cell receptor beta chains from one sample, sequenced in a study of vaccination and CD4 T cells after COVID-19. TCRdb independently ran MiXCR on the PCR reads; one entry per CDR3 protein. The sample has about 14,000 distinct CDR3 sequences, 28% seen once. Their antigens are not known. The material sequenced was cultured CD4+ T cells from blood. These receptors came from a human donor with COVID-19. Each CDR3 is given with its conserved first and last residue. A D gene is named only where the DNA matches it firmly. Rows may omit the clone size; those that give it use once, few, many or a size class.

>TRBV6-2/TRBV6-3|medium-sized|TRBJ1-2|TRBD1
TGTGCCAGCAGTTCTCGACAGGGGGCCTATGGCTACACCTTC
CASSSRQGAYGYTF
>TRBV7-2|.|TRBJ1-1|TRBD1
TGTGCCAGCAGCTTGGACAGGGGGACTGAAGCTTTCTTT
CASSLDRGTEAFF
>TRBV29-1|.|TRBJ2-7|.
TGCAGCGTTGGGGACGGACCCTACGAGCAGTACTTC
CSVGDGPYEQYF
>TRBV20-1|.|TRBJ1-1|.
TGCAGTGCTAGCACCTCACAGAACACTGAAGCTTTCTTT
CSASTSQNTEAFF
>TRBV20-1|.|TRBJ2-5|.
TGCAGTGCCCGGAACTCAGAGACCCAGTACTTC
CSARNSETQYF
>TRBV6-5|.|TRBJ2-1|.
TGTGCCAGCAGTTACTCAGTCTTGGGGAAAAATGAGCAGTTCTTC
CASSYSVLGKNEQFF
>TRBV12-3/TRBV12-4|.|TRBJ2-7|TRBD1
TGTGCCAGCAGCCCTCGGGACAGGGGGCTATACCCCTACGAGCAGTACTTC
CASSPRDRGLYPYEQYF
>TRBV18|.|TRBJ2-5|.
TGTGCCAGCTCACCACCTACTAGGTTGGAGACCCAGTACTTC
CASSPPTRLETQYF
>TRBV30|.|TRBJ1-2|.
TGTGCCTGGAGTGACAGACTAGCTAACTATGGCTACACCTTC
CAWSDRLANYGYTF
>TRBV20-1|.|TRBJ2-3|TRBD2
TGCAGTGCTCCTAACAGCGGGGGGGCGAATACGCAGTATTTT
CSAPNSGGANTQYF
>TRBV5-1|.|TRBJ2-1|.
TGCGCCAGCAGCTTGACTAGCAATGAGCAGTTCTTC
CASSLTSNEQFF
>TRBV7-8|.|TRBJ2-1|.
TGTGCCAGCAGCTCCCCCCGGGCCCAGAATGAGCAGTTCTTC
CASSSPRAQNEQFF
>TRBV7-3|.|TRBJ2-3|.
TGTGCCAGCAGCTTAAATCCCTCTCTCACAGATACGCAGTATTTT
CASSLNPSLTDTQYF
>TRBV7-6|.|TRBJ1-1|.
TGTGCCAGCAGCTCCCGGGATAGGGGGAACACTGAAGCTTTCTTT
CASSSRDRGNTEAFF
>TRBV4-1|.|TRBJ2-1|TRBD2
TGCGCCAGCAGCCCTCTGGCGGGGGGACTATACAATGAGCAGTTCTTC
CASSPLAGGLYNEQFF
>TRBV6-2/TRBV6-3|few|TRBJ2-2|TRBD2
TGTGCCAGCAATAGCGGGGGTGCCTCGCGGACCGGGGAGCTGTTTTTT
CASNSGGASRTGELFF
>TRBV4-2|.|TRBJ1-1|.
TGTGCCAGCAGCCAAGAGGGGGTGAGGGGTGAAGCTTTCTTT
CASSQEGVRGEAFF
>TRBV20-1|.|TRBJ2-2|TRBD2
TGCAGTGGGGCTAGCGGGGGGCCGAACACCGGGGAGCTGTTTTTT
CSGASGGPNTGELFF
>TRBV11-3|.|TRBJ1-2|.
TGTGCCAGCAGCTTGACAGGTTTAAGCGGCTACACCTTC
CASSLTGLSGYTF
>TRBV5-1|.|TRBJ1-1|.
TGCGCCAGCAGCTTGACAACACCGTCGTTCACTGAAGCTTTCTTT
CASSLTTPSFTEAFF
>TRBV11-1|.|TRBJ2-5|TRBD2
TGTGCCAGCAGCGAACTAGCGGGGGGACAAGAGACCCAGTACTTC
CASSELAGGQETQYF
>TRBV6-1|.|TRBJ2-7|.
TGTGCCAGCAGATGGACAAACTACGAGCAGTACTTC
CASRWTNYEQYF
>TRBV7-3|.|TRBJ2-4|.
TGTGCCAGCAGCTTAACTGCGGGGGCAAGCCACATTCAGTACTTC
CASSLTAGASHIQYF
>TRBV19|.|TRBJ2-5|.
TGTGCCAGTAGTAGGGGTGGAGGGTATGAGACCCAGTACTTC
CASSRGGGYETQYF
>TRBV20-1|.|TRBJ2-3|.
TGCAGTGCTCCTAGGGACCCCACAGATACGCAGTATTTT
CSAPRDPTDTQYF
>TRBV25-1|few|TRBJ1-2|.
TGTGCCAGCAGTGATAGGGTCGGGGGCTATGGCTACACCTTC
CASSDRVGGYGYTF
>TRBV6-1|.|TRBJ2-5|.
TGTGCCAGCAGTGAAGGGCAGCCCCCGGGAGAGACCCAGTACTTC
CASSEGQPPGETQYF
>TRBV5-1|.|TRBJ2-3|.
TGCGCCAGCAGCCCCCGCGGGGCCACAGATACGCAGTATTTT
CASSPRGATDTQYF
>TRBV12-3/TRBV12-4|.|TRBJ2-3|.
TGTGCCAGCAGTTTGGGACTTAGCACAGATACGCAGTATTTT
CASSLGLSTDTQYF
>TRBV7-8|few|TRBJ1-5|TRBD1
TGTGCCAGCAGCCCCCGGACAGGGAGCCTCAATCAGCCCCAGCATTTT
CASSPRTGSLNQPQHF
>TRBV18|few|TRBJ1-1|.
TGTGCCAGCTCACCGGTCAGGGCTGAAGCTTTCTTT
CASSPVRAEAFF
>TRBV6-5|few|TRBJ1-2|.
TGTGCCAGCAGTTACCTAGGACAGATCGGAGGCTACACCTTC
CASSYLGQIGGYTF
>TRBV7-2|.|TRBJ1-6|.
TGTGCCAGCAGCTCGGGGGGCAGGGATAATTCACCCCTCCACTTT
CASSSGGRDNSPLHF
>TRBV19|.|TRBJ2-5|.
TGTGCCAGTAGTTGGGGGGCCCCCGAGACCCAGTACTTC
CASSWGAPETQYF
>TRBV2|few|TRBJ2-3|.
TGTGCCAGCAGTGAACCCAAAGGGCGCACAGATACGCAGTATTTT
CASSEPKGRTDTQYF
>TRBV27|few|TRBJ1-6|.
TGTGCCAGCATCCTAATGGGGTATAATTCACCCCTCCACTTT
CASILMGYNSPLHF
>TRBV12-3/TRBV12-4|.|TRBJ1-1|TRBD1
TGTGCCAGCAGGGGAGACAGGGGGCGACCGCTGAACACTGAAGCTTTCTTT
CASRGDRGRPLNTEAFF